This entry concerns a single TCR beta chain. Antigen specificity is unknown. The data were taken from a study of T cell responses to AZD1222 COVID-19 vaccine. Notes on the study in general: Unmutated variant regions are reportedly the target of nearly half of TCRs that are spike-specific. Seropositivity was recorded at baseline in only 6 or 7 AZD1222 recipients. Among vaccine-associated CD4 TCRs, coverage spanned spike, with dominance at 160-218 and 743-854. The donor cohort was predominantly white British with a female majority, and clonal diversity may have been underestimated.

Method: immunoSEQ multiplex PCR; TCRdb's copy keeps in-frame clones and lacks some. The sample yields some 150,000 clones, about nine tenths seen once. Trimming cost V 2 bases and J 4 bases; bases outside gene matches: 8. This CDR3 has 16 amino acids. Germline V gene sequence: CDR1 SGHTA, CDR2 FQGNSA. Sequenced here: peripheral blood, sampled 28 days after the second AZD1222 dose. This TCR was sampled from an adult who received the AZD1222 COVID-19 vaccine. V is TRBV7-2 and J is TRBJ2-7, with TRBD2 matching 10 bases. The chain's CDR3 is CASSLILASGRYEQYF. CDR3 sequence (DNA): TGTGCCAGCAGCTTAATCTTGGCTAGCGGGAGATACGAGCAGTACTTC.